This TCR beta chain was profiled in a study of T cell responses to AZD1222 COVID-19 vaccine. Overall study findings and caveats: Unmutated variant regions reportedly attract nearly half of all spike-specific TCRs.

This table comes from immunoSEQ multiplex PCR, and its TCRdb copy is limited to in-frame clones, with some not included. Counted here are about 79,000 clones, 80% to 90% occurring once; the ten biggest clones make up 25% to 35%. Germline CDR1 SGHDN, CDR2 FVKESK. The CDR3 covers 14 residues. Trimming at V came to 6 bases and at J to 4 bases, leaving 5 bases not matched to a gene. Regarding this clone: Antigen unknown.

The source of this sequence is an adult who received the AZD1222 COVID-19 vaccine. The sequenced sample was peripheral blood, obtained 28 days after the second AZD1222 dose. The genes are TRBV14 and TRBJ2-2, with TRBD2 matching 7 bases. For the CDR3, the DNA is TGTGCCAGCAGGGGGACTACTCCCACCGGGGAGCTGTTTTTT. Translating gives CASRGTTPTGELFF.